Each of the 25 T cell receptor beta chains below was sequenced from the same sample in a study of T cells in Graves' hyperthyroidism and ophthalmopathy. Researchers amplified the TCR beta CDR3 regions from RNA transcripts. The HTBI primer set served for first-round RT-PCR of the TCR CDR3. TCRdb re-called the multiplex PCR reads through MiXCR, storing one row per CDR3 protein. The table has about 700,000 distinct CDR3 sequences, about 14% seen once. Sequenced input: blood. Every receptor here comes from a young woman with Graves' hyperthyroidism.

The sample holds many counts of this clonotype. V usage is TRBV30 and J usage is TRBJ1-1; D perhaps matches TRBD1 (5 bases). V was trimmed by 4 bases and J by 3 bases, leaving 15 bases between them. This CDR3 comprises 14 residues. Germline V CDR1 and CDR2: GTSNPN, SVGIG (reference sequence). The CDR3 sequence is CAWTVGGIYTEAFF. The CDR3 nucleotides read TGTGCCTGGACTGTGGGGGGGATATACACTGAAGCTTTCTTT.

V is TRBV5-1 and J is TRBJ2-3, with D unclear. V gave up 1 base and J gave up 0 bases, with 12 bases separating them. Germline-derived CDR1 and CDR2 are SGHRS and YFSETQ. The CDR3 has 16 amino acids. The CDR3 nucleotides are TGCGCCAGCAGCTTGCGGGTTTCATCGAGCACAGATACGCAGTATTTT. This codes for CASSLRVSSSTDTQYF.

This clonotype came up many times. The chain uses TRBV12-3 or TRBV12-4 and TRBJ2-1; tentatively, D is TRBD1 (7 bases). There are 17 residues in the CDR3. The germline V and J ends were trimmed by 6 bases and 5 bases, with 23 bases remaining between them. The DNA of the CDR3 is TGTGCCAGCAGCCAAAACAGGGGCGGGGTAGGGAACAATGAGCAGTTCTTC. This gives the protein CASSQNRGGVGNNEQFF.

The chain recombines TRBV10-1 with TRBJ2-1; D remains unclear. V gave up 0 bases and J gave up 9 bases, with 9 bases separating them. CDR1 and CDR2 (germline): WNHNN, SYGVQD (reference sequence). This CDR3 region has 13 residues. The CDR3 nucleotides read TGCGCCAGCAGTGAGTCGAAGGCGATTGAGCAGTTCTTC. Protein sequence: CASSESKAIEQFF.

This clonotype has ten or more counts. CDR3 DNA: TGTGCCAGCAGTTCGCTGACTAGCGGGAGGCCCAATGAGCAGTTCTTC. This translates into CASSSLTSGRPNEQFF. The genes are TRBV27 and TRBJ2-1, with 13 positions matching TRBD2. Per the germline V gene, CDR1 is MNHEY and CDR2 is SMNVEV (reference sequence). This CDR3 comprises 16 residues. J lost 6 bases, V lost 4 bases, and 6 bases had no gene match.

This clonotype was seen a few times. A read error may explain this, as a much larger clone is one base away. This sequence joins TRBV6-2 or TRBV6-3 and TRBJ2-5; D perhaps matches TRBD2 (6 bases). Germline CDR1 reads MNHEY; CDR2 reads SVGEGT. The CDR3 sequence is 14 residues long. CDR3 amino acids: CTSSYGGLQETQYF. DNA for the CDR3: TGTACCAGCAGTTACGGGGGACTCCAAGAGACCCAGTACTTC.

Note on this clonotype: This sequence may be a read error, since a much larger clone differs from it by one base. The DNA of the CDR3 is TGTGCCAGCAGGACTGCGGTGACCGGGGAGCTGCTTTTT. This gives the protein CASRTAVTGELLF. The gene calls are TRBV12-3 or TRBV12-4 and TRBJ2-2, with a weak D call TRBD2 (5 bases). The CDR3 has 13 amino acids.

This clonotype was found a few times. J is TRBJ1-1 and V is TRBV27; no definite D call. Germline CDR1 MNHEY, CDR2 SMNVEV (reference sequence). Trimming left V 6 bases short and J 0 bases short, with 8 bases between. This CDR3 comprises 13 residues. CDR3 loop: CASRATLNTEAFF. Written as DNA, the CDR3 is TGTGCCAGCAGGGCGACACTGAACACTGAAGCTTTCTTT.

The table lists this clonotype with many counts. The chain uses TRBV7-3 and TRBJ2-7, with D possibly TRBD1 on 5 matching bases. The CDR3 contains 13 residues. Looked up from germline, CDR1 is SGHTA and CDR2 is FQGTGA. With 3 bases removed from V and 4 bases from J, the gap between germline ends came to 10 bases. The CDR3 region is CASSFGAQYEQYF. CDR3 coding DNA: TGTGCCAGCAGCTTTGGGGCGCAATACGAGCAGTACTTC.

The chain employs TRBV9 and TRBJ2-5; D is uncertain. This CDR3 is 16 amino acids long. The germline gives CDR1 SGDLS, CDR2 YYNGEE. With 3 bases removed from V and 1 base from J, the gap between germline ends came to 16 bases. DNA of the CDR3: TGTGCCAGCAGCGCCGAGGTGGGAAACACCCAAGAGACCCAGTACTTC. It encodes CASSAEVGNTQETQYF.

This rearrangement joins TRBV29-1 to TRBJ2-1; 10 bases line up with TRBD1. The V gene's germline CDR1 is SQVTM and CDR2 ANQGSEA. The ends lost 5 bases at V and 2 bases at J; junction bases unmatched: 6. This CDR3 comprises 15 residues. This CDR3 reads CSVRSGTGAYNEQFF. The CDR3 DNA reads TGCAGCGTTCGTTCCGGGACAGGGGCCTACAATGAGCAGTTCTTC.

This clonotype was seen at least ten times. The chain links TRBV9 to TRBJ2-7, with unresolved D. Trimming removed 0 bases at V and 2 bases at J, with 9 bases between. The CDR3 is 14 residues long. The germline V gene has CDR1 SGDLS and CDR2 YYNGEE. CDR3 nucleotide sequence: TGTGCCAGCAGCGTAGCAAGCCAGGCCTACGAGCAGTACTTC. Protein sequence: CASSVASQAYEQYF. Combining the CDR3 with reference TRBV9 and TRBJ2-7 gives the whole variable domain DSGVTQTPKHLITATGQRVTLRCSPRSGDLSVYWYQQSLDQGLQFLIQYYNGEERAKGNILERFSAQQFPDLHSELNLSSLELGDSALYFCASSVASQAYEQYFGPGTRLTVT.

This clonotype was recorded at least ten times. The chain combines TRBV2 with TRBJ2-5, with a possible D match to TRBD1 (5 bases). The germline V gene encodes CDR1 SNHLY and CDR2 FYNNEI. Trimming removed 2 bases from V and 4 bases from J, with 14 bases in between. The CDR3 extends over 15 amino acids. CDR3 sequence (DNA): TGTGCCAGCAGTGAATTAATGGGGCGCGTAGAGACCCAGTACTTC. It is translated as CASSELMGRVETQYF.

This chain uses TRBV28 with TRBJ2-7; D call uncertain. The germline CDR1 and CDR2 sequences are MDHEN and SYDVKM. The ends were cut back, 3 bases at V and 5 bases at J, with 14 bases in the middle. The CDR3 is made up of 14 amino acids. In DNA form, the CDR3 reads TGTGCCAGCAGTTTTTGGGCCAGTCCTAACGAGCAGTACTTC. Translated, it gives CASSFWASPNEQYF. Supplemented by reference TRBV28 and TRBJ2-7, the full variable domain reads DVKVTQSSRYLVKRTGEKVFLECVQDMDHENMFWYRQDPGLGLRLIYFSYDVKMKEKGDIPEGYSVSREKKERFSLILESASTNQTSMYLCASSFWASPNEQYFGPGTRLTVT.

This chain links TRBV5-5 with TRBJ2-1; D assignment may be TRBD1 or TRBD2 (6 bases each). This CDR3 spans 11 amino acids. V lost 2 bases and J 12 bases, leaving 9 bases between the germline ends. Per germline, CDR1 SGHKS and CDR2 YYEKEE (reference sequence). CDR3 DNA sequence: TGTGCCAGCAGCTTTGGGGGGCGGCAGTTCTTC. As protein: CASSFGGRQFF.

The chain recombines TRBV19 with TRBJ2-7; no clear D gene. Germline-derived CDR1 and CDR2 are LNHDA and SQIVND (reference sequence). The V and J ends lost 2 bases and 3 bases respectively, with 11 bases between them. This CDR3 is built from 14 residues. The CDR3 here is CASSIIGSRYEQYF. In DNA, the CDR3 is TGTGCCAGTAGTATAATTGGCTCACGCTACGAGCAGTACTTC.

This clonotype was detected a few times. V is TRBV5-1 and J is TRBJ1-2; no clear D. CDR3 length: 14 amino acids. Trimming took 0 bases from V and 6 from J, leaving 12 bases between them. CDR1 SGHRS and CDR2 YFSETQ come from the germline V gene. The CDR3 is CASSLEMRANGYTF. The CDR3, as DNA: TGCGCCAGCAGCTTGGAGATGAGGGCGAATGGCTACACCTTC.

This clonotype was detected a few times. The chain combines TRBV20-1 with TRBJ2-6; D is unclear. Germline V lookup: CDR1 DFQATT, CDR2 SNEGSKA (reference sequence). Trimming removed 1 base from V and 8 bases from J, with 9 bases in between. The CDR3 covers 13 residues. CDR3 protein: CSARVPGPNVLTF. The CDR3 DNA sequence: TGCAGTGCTAGAGTACCCGGGCCCAACGTCCTGACTTTC.

The chain carries TRBV14 and TRBJ2-3, with D perhaps TRBD2 (5 bases). Between the trimmed V and J ends, which lost 0 bases and 6 bases, there was a span of 22 bases. Germline loops: CDR1 SGHDN, CDR2 FVKESK. The CDR3 runs 18 residues. CDR3 DNA sequence: TGTGCCAGCAGCCAAGATACCCCCCCAGCGGCCTGGGCGGATACGCAGTATTTT. It is translated as CASSQDTPPAAWADTQYF.

This clonotype was counted many times. This chain links TRBV18 with TRBJ2-3, with D hard to call. There are 14 residues in the CDR3. Germline V gives CDR1 KGHSH, CDR2 LQKENI. Trimming shortened V by 2 bases and J by 3 bases, and 9 bases separated the two germline ends. Written as DNA, the CDR3 is TGTGCCAGCTCACCAGGGTTTTCAACAGATACGCAGTATTTT. Protein product: CASSPGFSTDTQYF.

For the CDR3, the DNA is TGTGCCAGTAGTACCGACGGGAAGAACACTGAAGCTTTCTTT. This translates into CASSTDGKNTEAFF. The V gene is TRBV19, the J gene TRBJ1-1; no reliable D call. Germline values: CDR1 LNHDA, CDR2 SQIVND (reference sequence). Trimming cost V 4 bases and J 1 base, with 10 bases left between them. The CDR3 spans 14 residues.

V is TRBV12-3 or TRBV12-4 and J is TRBJ1-3; no clear D gene. The germline V and J ends were trimmed by 7 bases and 8 bases, with 12 bases remaining between them. The CDR3 runs to 12 residues. CDR3 sequence reads: CASTYAGDTIYF. For the CDR3, the DNA is TGTGCCAGCACCTATGCCGGGGACACCATATATTTT.

The table lists this clonotype with a few counts. This sequence joins TRBV4-1 and TRBJ1-1, with D maybe TRBD1 (5 bases). From germline, CDR1 is MGHRA and CDR2 YSYEKL. This CDR3 has 13 amino acids. V lost 6 bases and J 2 bases, leaving 10 bases between the germline ends. CDR3 nucleotides: TGCGCCAGCAGGGGACTTATTAACACTGAAGCTTTCTTT. The encoded protein is CASRGLINTEAFF.

This clonotype was seen many times. The CDR3 sequence: CASSPRWAYQETQYF. The CDR3 nucleotides are TGTGCCAGCTCACCACGGTGGGCCTACCAAGAGACCCAGTACTTC. V usage is TRBV18 and J usage is TRBJ2-5; D not certain. This CDR3 comprises 15 residues. Trimming removed 1 base from V and 0 bases from J, with 9 bases in between. Germline CDR1 and CDR2: KGHSH and LQKENI.

The gene calls are TRBV27 and TRBJ2-7; 8 bases fit TRBD2. V trimming: 2 bases; J trimming: 2 bases; junction bases outside the gene matches: 8. CDR3 length equals 16 residues. The germline V gene has CDR1 MNHEY and CDR2 SMNVEV (reference sequence). CDR3 sequence reads: CASSLRASGYTYEQYF. The CDR3 bases are TGTGCCAGCAGTTTAAGGGCTAGCGGGTACACCTACGAGCAGTACTTC.